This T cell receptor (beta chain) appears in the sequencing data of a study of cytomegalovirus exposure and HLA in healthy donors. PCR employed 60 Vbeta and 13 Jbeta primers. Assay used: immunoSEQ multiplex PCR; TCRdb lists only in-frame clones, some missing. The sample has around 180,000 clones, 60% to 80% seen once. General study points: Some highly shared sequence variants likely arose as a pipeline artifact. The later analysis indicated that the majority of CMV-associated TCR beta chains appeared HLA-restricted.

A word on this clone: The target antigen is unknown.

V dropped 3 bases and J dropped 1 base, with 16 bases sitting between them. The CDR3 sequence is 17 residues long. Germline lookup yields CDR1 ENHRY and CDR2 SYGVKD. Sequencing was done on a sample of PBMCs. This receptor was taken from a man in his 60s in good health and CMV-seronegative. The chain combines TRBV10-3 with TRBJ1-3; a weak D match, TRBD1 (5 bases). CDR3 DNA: TGTGCCATCAGTGAATCCCCCCTCGGGGGATCTGGAAACACCATATATTTT. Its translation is CAISESPLGGSGNTIYF.